The clone carrying this TCR beta chain has just a few counts. Its antigen is not known. The junction differs from germline at one of its ends, possibly a read error. Germline-derived CDR1 and CDR2 are SGHRS and YFSETQ. This CDR3 is 13 amino acids long. Memory CD4+ T cells were sorted as CD4+CD45RO+CD25- cells. Study-level findings and limits: In terms of TCR gene usage, tumor memory CD4+ T cells clustered together with blood and lymph node memory CD4+ cells, as well as with lymph node naive CD4+ cells.

After constant-region reverse-primer amplification, full-length variable regions underwent semi-nested PCR with Nested Universal Primer A. MiXCR, run by TCRdb on the 5' RACE reads, gives a single entry per CDR3 protein. This table has 60,000 to 65,000 distinct CDR3 sequences, around a fifth appearing once. The receptor's source is a female donor with breast cancer. This chain uses TRBV5-1 with TRBJ1-1; D is ambiguous. The sequencing sample was made of memory CD4+ T cells sorted from a lymph node. The sample's subset: memory CD4+ T cells, CD4+CD45RO+CD25-. In nucleotides, the CDR3 is TGCGCCAGCAGCTTCCAAAGGAACACTGAGGCTTTCTTT. Translation gives CASSFQRNTEAFF.